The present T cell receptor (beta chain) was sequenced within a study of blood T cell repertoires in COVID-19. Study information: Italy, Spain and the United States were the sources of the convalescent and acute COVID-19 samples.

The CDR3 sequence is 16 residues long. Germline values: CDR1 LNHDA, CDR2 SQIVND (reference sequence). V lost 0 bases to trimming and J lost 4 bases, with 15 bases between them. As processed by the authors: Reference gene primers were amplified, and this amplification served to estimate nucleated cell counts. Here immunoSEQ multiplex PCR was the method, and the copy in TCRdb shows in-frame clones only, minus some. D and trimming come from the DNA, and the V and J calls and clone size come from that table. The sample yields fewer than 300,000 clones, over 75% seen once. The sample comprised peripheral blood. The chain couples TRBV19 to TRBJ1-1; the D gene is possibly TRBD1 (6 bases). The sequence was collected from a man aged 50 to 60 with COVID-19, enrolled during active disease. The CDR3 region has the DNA TGTGCCAGTAGTATAGATGAGGCGGGGGCGTTCACTGAAGCTTTCTTT. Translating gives CASSIDEAGAFTEAFF. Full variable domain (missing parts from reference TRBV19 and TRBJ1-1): DGGITQSPKYLFRKEGQNVTLSCEQNLNHDAMYWYRQDPGQGLRLIYYSQIVNDFQKGDIAEGYSVSREKKESFPLTVTSAQKNPTAFYLCASSIDEAGAFTEAFFGQGTRLTVV.